A single sample is the source of the 17 T cell receptor beta chains below, sequenced in a study of T cells after yellow fever vaccination. One entry per CDR3 protein, called by TCRdb with MiXCR from the 5' RACE reads. The data contain 300,000 or so distinct CDR3 sequences, around 6.8% of them seen just once; the ten biggest clones take up roughly a sixth. The source material was PBMCs, sampled more than 35 days after the first yellow fever vaccination. These receptors all come from a young man who received the YFV17D yellow fever vaccine.

This clonotype was seen more than once but under ten times. The chain combines TRBV7-8 with TRBJ1-5, with D perhaps TRBD1 (5 bases). The CDR3 has 15 residues. V lost 2 bases to trimming and J lost 3 bases, with 11 bases between them. CDR1 is SGHVS, CDR2 FQNEAQ, per germline. CDR3 loop: CASSLKATVNQPQHF. DNA of the CDR3: TGTGCCAGCAGCTTAAAGGCGACAGTCAATCAGCCCCAGCATTTT.

At least ten counts were recorded for this clonotype. V is TRBV7-9 and J is TRBJ1-1; D call uncertain. Trimming took 5 bases from V and 6 from J, leaving 13 bases between them. The CDR3 is made up of 13 amino acids. From germline, CDR1 is SEHNR and CDR2 FQNEAQ (reference sequence). The CDR3 DNA reads TGTGCCAGCAGCCGAGACAACATCGCTGAAGCTTTCTTT. Protein product: CASSRDNIAEAFF. The entire variable domain, with the rest obtained from reference TRBV7-9 and TRBJ1-1, is as follows: DTGVSQNPRHKITKRGQNVTFRCDPISEHNRLYWYRQTLGQGPEFLTYFQNEAQLEKSRLLSDRFSAERPKGSFSTLEIQRTEQGDSAMYLCASSRDNIAEAFFGQGTRLTVV.

CDR3 DNA sequence: TGTGCCAGTAGCATCCATATGTTACCCCGTGATACGCAGTATTTT. Amino acid sequence: CASSIHMLPRDTQYF. This sequence joins TRBV19 and TRBJ2-3, with D hard to call. Trimming removed 6 bases from V and 6 bases from J, with 19 bases in between. The CDR3 extends over 15 amino acids. The germline CDR1 and CDR2 sequences are LNHDA and SQIVND (reference sequence).

This clonotype appeared a few times. V is TRBV7-9 and J is TRBJ1-5, with no clear D. Germline CDR1 reads SEHNR; CDR2 reads FQNEAQ (reference sequence). Trimming removed 3 bases at V and 4 bases at J, with 13 bases between. The CDR3 has 15 residues. In DNA, the CDR3 is TGTGCCAGCAGCTTTGGGGAGACACAAAATCAGCCCCAGCATTTT. The encoded protein is CASSFGETQNQPQHF.

The rearrangement joins TRBV11-2 to TRBJ2-2; D may be TRBD2 (6 bases). Germline lookup yields CDR1 SGHAT and CDR2 FQNNGV. The V end was cut by 4 bases, the J end by 1 base, with 19 bases between. The CDR3 extends over 18 amino acids. The CDR3 DNA reads TGTGCCAGCAGCTCGCCTCTTTGCGGGACGGGGAACACCGGGGAGCTGTTTTTT. It specifies CASSSPLCGTGNTGELFF. Drawing the rest from reference TRBV11-2 and TRBJ2-2, the complete variable domain is EAGVAQSPRYKIIEKRQSVAFWCNPISGHATLYWYQQILGQGPKLLIQFQNNGVVDDSQLPKDRFSAERLKGVDSTLKIQPAKLEDSAVYLCASSSPLCGTGNTGELFFGEGSRLTVL.

This clonotype was picked up many times. The gene calls are TRBV4-3 and TRBJ1-3; no clear D gene. Trimming pared 0 bases from V and 4 bases from J, leaving 7 bases between. Per the germline V gene, CDR1 is LGHNA and CDR2 is YSLEER. This CDR3 has 14 residues. The CDR3 is CASSQEHAGNTIYF. Here the CDR3 DNA reads TGCGCCAGCAGCCAAGAGCACGCGGGAAACACCATATATTTT.

This clonotype was counted at least ten times. CDR3: CASSHSGGAGGDTQYF. The CDR3 DNA reads as TGTGCCAGCAGCCACAGCGGGGGGGCCGGAGGAGATACGCAGTATTTT. The rearrangement uses TRBV9 and TRBJ2-3, with 10 bases that match TRBD2. V trimming: 4 bases; J trimming: 5 bases; junction bases outside the gene matches: 10. The CDR3 is 16 residues long. Germline V gene sequence: CDR1 SGDLS, CDR2 YYNGEE.

This rearrangement joins TRBV19 to TRBJ2-6; 9 bases match TRBD1. The V and J ends lost 6 bases and 1 base, in that order; junction bases with no gene match: 7. The length of the CDR3 is 17 residues. Looked up from germline, CDR1 is LNHDA and CDR2 is SQIVND (reference sequence). CDR3 DNA sequence: TGTGCCAGTAGAAACGGACAGGGGAAGTCTGGGGCCAACGTCCTGACTTTC. It yields the protein CASRNGQGKSGANVLTF.

The table lists this clonotype with a few counts. J is TRBJ2-1 and V is TRBV7-2; unclear D gene. V shed 4 bases and J shed 8 bases, with 6 bases lying between them. Germline CDR1 reads SGHTA; CDR2 reads FQGNSA. The CDR3 length is 11 residues. CDR3 sequence: CASSSIYEQFF. CDR3 DNA: TGTGCCAGCAGCTCGATTTATGAGCAGTTCTTC.

This clonotype has only a few counts. The chain carries TRBV5-1 and TRBJ2-2; D is undetermined. Trimming cost V 9 bases and J 3 bases, with 9 bases left between them. Germline CDR1 and CDR2: SGHRS and YFSETQ. This CDR3 contains 12 residues. The CDR3: CATPDDTGELFF. As DNA, the CDR3 is TGCGCCACCCCCGATGACACCGGGGAGCTGTTTTTT.

The V gene is TRBV5-1, the J gene TRBJ2-1, with 12 bases that match TRBD2. V lost 2 bases to trimming and J lost 4 bases; unmatched junction nucleotides: 4. Per the germline V gene, CDR1 is SGHRS and CDR2 is YFSETQ. The CDR3 extends over 16 amino acids. CDR3 protein: CASSFTSGGFYNEQFF. The CDR3 DNA reads TGCGCCAGCAGCTTTACTAGCGGGGGGTTTTACAATGAGCAGTTCTTC.

CDR3 nucleotide sequence: TGTGCCAGCACCGAAGGTGGGGGGGGCTCAGATACGCAGTATTTT. Its translation: CASTEGGGGSDTQYF. The chain recombines TRBV2 with TRBJ2-3; possible D gene TRBD2, 7 bases. This CDR3 is 15 amino acids long. Germline lookup yields CDR1 SNHLY and CDR2 FYNNEI. Trimming removed 7 bases from V and 4 bases from J, with 18 bases in between.

The chain links TRBV20-1 to TRBJ2-5; either TRBD1 or TRBD2 may fit D (5 bases each). Deletions cut 6 bases from V and 2 bases from J, with 16 bases between. Germline V CDR1 and CDR2: DFQATT, SNEGSKA (reference sequence). This CDR3 is 14 amino acids long. The CDR3 protein is CSARGTADQETQYF. CDR3 coding DNA: TGCAGTGCCCGTGGGACCGCCGATCAAGAGACCCAGTACTTC.

At least ten counts were recorded for this clonotype. V and J are TRBV5-6 and TRBJ1-4, with a possible D match to TRBD1 (5 bases). The CDR3 is 15 amino acids. The ends were cut back, 4 bases at V and 7 bases at J, with 17 bases in the middle. The germline CDR1 and CDR2 sequences are SGHDT and YYEEEE. The CDR3 loop reads CASSMRGGGVEKLFF. The CDR3 region has the DNA TGTGCCAGCAGCATGAGGGGAGGTGGAGTTGAAAAACTGTTTTTT. Full variable domain (remainder filled in from reference TRBV5-6 and TRBJ1-4): DAGVTQSPTHLIKTRGQQVTLRCSPKSGHDTVSWYQQALGQGPQFIFQYYEEEERQRGNFPDRFSGHQFPNYSSELNVNALLLGDSALYLCASSMRGGGVEKLFFGSGTQLSVL.

This clonotype occurred many times. The genes are TRBV5-1 and TRBJ1-6, with D maybe TRBD1 (5 bases). This CDR3 contains 17 residues. The germline CDR1 and CDR2 sequences are SGHRS and YFSETQ. Trimming left V 3 bases short and J 9 bases short, with 22 bases between. The CDR3, as DNA: TGCGCCAGCAGCTACGGTGGCAGGGTGGCTTTCGGTTCACCCCTCCACTTT. Protein: CASSYGGRVAFGSPLHF.

This clonotype was recorded many times. V and J are TRBV12-3 or TRBV12-4 and TRBJ2-2, with no clear D. The V and J ends lost 4 bases and 8 bases respectively, with 11 bases between them. This CDR3 has 13 amino acids. As DNA, the CDR3 is TGTGCCAGCAGTTGGCAGGTCGCAGGGGAGCTGTTTTTT. Translation: CASSWQVAGELFF.

The chain recombines TRBV6-2 or TRBV6-3 with TRBJ2-5; no clear D. This CDR3 region has 10 residues. V lost 3 bases to trimming and J lost 7 bases, with 3 bases between them. Germline V CDR1 and CDR2: MNHEY, SVGEGT. The CDR3: CASSYGTQYF. The CDR3 coding sequence is TGTGCCAGCAGTTATGGGACCCAGTACTTC.